The 22 T cell receptor beta chains given below trace back to one sample, sequenced in a study of metastatic and nonmetastatic thyroid tumors. TCRdb re-clonotyped the PCR reads via MiXCR. The table lists tens of thousands of clones, 14% of them singletons. Patients underwent thyroid surgery, and none had received any treatment before it. What was sequenced was blood. The source is a male donor with papillary thyroid cancer or a benign thyroid nodule (not recorded which). Some clones in this sample may be carry-over from other donors' samples.

There are a few counts of this clone. In nucleotides, the CDR3 is TGTGCCAGCAATCACTTGGACAGGAGGGACACCGGGGAGCTGTTTTTT. Encoded protein: CASNHLDRRDTGELFF. The chain links TRBV12-3 or TRBV12-4 to TRBJ2-2, with D perhaps TRBD1 (7 bases). Deletions cut 7 bases from V and 3 bases from J, with 18 bases between. The CDR3 has 16 amino acids.

This clone was counted at least ten times. This chain links TRBV13 with TRBJ2-3; a possible D gene is TRBD2 (8 bases). The CDR3 runs to 16 residues. Germline loops: CDR1 PRHDT, CDR2 FYEKMQ (reference sequence). Trimming took 5 bases from V and 3 from J, leaving 18 bases between them. The CDR3 region has the DNA TGTGCCAGCAGCAGCCGACAGGGCGGGAGGACAGATACGCAGTATTTT. It codes for CASSSRQGGRTDTQYF.

In this sample, this clone turned up many times. Other DNA sequences within the sample encode an identical CDR3. The chain is built from TRBV18 and TRBJ2-5; no clear D. CDR1 and CDR2 (germline): KGHSH, LQKENI. The CDR3 is made up of 13 amino acids. V shed 0 bases and J shed 5 bases, with 7 bases lying between them. The CDR3 region has the DNA TGTGCCAGCTCACCACCGAGTTTGGAGACCCAGTACTTC. Its translation: CASSPPSLETQYF. The full variable domain, in which reference TRBV18 and TRBJ2-5 provide the parts outside the CDR3, is NAGVMQNPRHLVRRRGQEARLRCSPMKGHSHVYWYRQLPEEGLKFMVYLQKENIIDESGMPKERFSAEFPKEGPSILRIQQVVRGDSAAYFCASSPPSLETQYFGPGTRLLVL.

The rearrangement links TRBV15 to TRBJ1-4, with D uncertain. Germline values: CDR1 LNHNV, CDR2 YYDKDF (reference sequence). Trimming removed 2 bases from V and 6 bases from J, with 10 bases in between. There are 14 residues in the CDR3. The CDR3 DNA is TGTGCCACCAGCAGAACTGCTTCGGATGAAAAACTGTTTTTT. Its protein product is CATSRTASDEKLFF.

The chain carries TRBV6-1 and TRBJ2-3; TRBD1 might be the D (8 bases). The germline CDR1 and CDR2 sequences are MNHNS and SASEGT. The CDR3 is 16 amino acids. V was cut by 4 bases and J by 8 bases, with 22 bases left in between. Here the CDR3 DNA reads TGTGCCAGCAGTGTCACAGGGGGGGGGTACGAGGTTACGCAGTATTTT. Translated: CASSVTGGGYEVTQYF.

In its sample, this clone is medium-sized. The chain recombines TRBV6-1 with TRBJ2-1; TRBD2 matches 8 bases. CDR3 length: 14 residues. With 6 bases clipped from V and 0 bases from J, the junction kept 1 base outside the gene matches. Per the germline V gene, CDR1 is MNHNS and CDR2 is SASEGT. The CDR3 coding sequence is TGTGCCAGCAGAGCGGGAGTCTCCTACAATGAGCAGTTCTTC. It codes for CASRAGVSYNEQFF.

This clone appeared many times. The rearrangement joins TRBV5-4 to TRBJ1-2; possibly TRBD1 for D (5 bases). With 4 bases removed from V and 0 bases from J, the gap between germline ends came to 13 bases. Germline lookup yields CDR1 SGHNT and CDR2 YYREEE (reference sequence). CDR3 length: 15 residues. CDR3 bases: TGTGCCAGCAGCCCCGGAGACAGCTCTAACTATGGCTACACCTTC. Translating gives CASSPGDSSNYGYTF. The entire variable domain, with the rest obtained from reference TRBV5-4 and TRBJ1-2, is as follows: ETGVTQSPTHLIKTRGQQVTLRCSSQSGHNTVSWYQQALGQGPQFIFQYYREEENGRGNFPPRFSGLQFPNYSSELNVNALELDDSALYLCASSPGDSSNYGYTFGSGTRLTVV.

Turning to this clone: This may stem from a read error, because a much larger clone lies one nucleotide away. J is TRBJ2-3 and V is TRBV11-3; 9 positions match TRBD1. V was clipped by 4 bases and J by 7 bases; unmatched bases: 9. From germline, CDR1 is SGHNT and CDR2 YENEEA. The CDR3 consists of 15 residues. The CDR3 DNA reads TGTGCCAGCAGCTCCCGGACAGGGGCGGCGTATACGCAGTATTTT. It is translated as CASSSRTGAAYTQYF.

A word on this clone: This clone may be a read error of a much larger clone one base away. Other DNA sequences in this sample translate to the same CDR3. The genes are TRBV28 and TRBJ2-3; TRBD2 is a possible D gene (6 bases). Trimming took 8 bases from V and 3 from J, leaving 12 bases between them. Germline-derived CDR1 and CDR2 are MDHEN and SYDVKM. There are 13 residues in the CDR3. For the CDR3, the DNA is TGTGCCAGCCGGGGGTTAGGTACAGATACGCAGTATTTT. The encoded protein is CASRGLGTDTQYF. Using reference TRBV28 and TRBJ2-3 for the parts outside the CDR3, the full variable domain is DVKVTQSSRYLVKRTGEKVFLECVQDMDHENMFWYRQDPGLGLRLIYFSYDVKMKEKGDIPEGYSVSREKKERFSLILESASTNQTSMYLCASRGLGTDTQYFGPGTRLTVL.

This clone has at least ten counts. The chain joins TRBV10-1 to TRBJ2-1; 10 bases fit TRBD2. Trimming at V came to 5 bases and at J to 5 bases, leaving 6 bases not matched to a gene. Germline values: CDR1 WNHNN, CDR2 SYGVQD (reference sequence). The CDR3 has 15 residues. The CDR3 DNA reads as TGCGCCAGCAGTCGGACTAGCGGAGAACACAATGAGCAGTTCTTC. This encodes CASSRTSGEHNEQFF.

The table lists this clone with many counts. The V gene is TRBV20-1, the J gene TRBJ2-7; possibly TRBD2 for D (5 bases). There are 15 residues in the CDR3. Germline lookup yields CDR1 DFQATT and CDR2 SNEGSKA (reference sequence). The V end was cut by 5 bases, the J end by 0 bases, with 17 bases between. CDR3 loop: CSAGAAGWGSYEQYF. The CDR3 nucleotides read TGCAGTGCTGGCGCGGCGGGTTGGGGCTCCTACGAGCAGTACTTC.

A word on this clone: Since a much larger clone is just one base distant, this may be a read error. The same CDR3 also results from other DNA sequences found in this sample. The V gene is TRBV9, the J gene TRBJ2-1; 8 bases are a match to TRBD1. The V gene end was trimmed by 0 bases and the J gene end by 0 bases; junction bases not matched to a gene: 5. Per the germline V gene, CDR1 is SGDLS and CDR2 is YYNGEE. This CDR3 is built from 17 residues. CDR3 nucleotides: TGTGCCAGCAGCGTAGCTCGACAGGGGACCTCCTACAATGAGCAGTTCTTC. Translated, it gives CASSVARQGTSYNEQFF. Full variable domain (rest looked up from reference TRBV9 and TRBJ2-1): DSGVTQTPKHLITATGQRVTLRCSPRSGDLSVYWYQQSLDQGLQFLIQYYNGEERAKGNILERFSAQQFPDLHSELNLSSLELGDSALYFCASSVARQGTSYNEQFFGPGTRLTVL.

The chain is built from TRBV20-1 and TRBJ2-7; D is possibly TRBD1 (6 bases). CDR3 size: 11 residues. CDR1 DFQATT and CDR2 SNEGSKA come from the germline V gene (reference sequence). V shed 7 bases and J shed 5 bases, with 12 bases lying between them. This CDR3 is CSEHRVDEQYF. The CDR3 bases are TGCAGTGAACACAGGGTCGACGAGCAGTACTTC.

The rearrangement uses TRBV5-6 and TRBJ2-1; either TRBD1 or TRBD2 may supply D (5 bases each). The CDR3 is 15 residues long. V was trimmed by 2 bases and J by 4 bases, leaving 13 bases between them. Germline CDR1 reads SGHDT; CDR2 reads YYEEEE. CDR3 sequence (DNA): TGTGCCAGCAGCTTTAGAGGGGTTACTTACAATGAGCAGTTCTTC. Its protein product is CASSFRGVTYNEQFF.

This clone has a handful of counts. The chain carries TRBV27 and TRBJ2-1; 9 bases are a match to TRBD1. V trimming: 3 bases; J trimming: 10 bases; junction bases outside the gene matches: 10. Germline CDR1 reads MNHEY; CDR2 reads SMNVEV (reference sequence). This CDR3 has 15 residues. CDR3 sequence: CASSFLDRGLGEQFF. CDR3 nucleotide sequence: TGTGCCAGCAGTTTCCTGGACAGGGGCCTTGGAGAGCAGTTCTTC.

Ten or more counts support this clone. The chain couples TRBV2 to TRBJ1-4; a weak D match, TRBD1 (6 bases). The V gene lost 6 bases and the J gene lost 4 bases, with 12 bases spanning the gap. CDR3 length equals 14 residues. CDR1 and CDR2 (germline): SNHLY, FYNNEI. The CDR3: CASRWGAGNEKLFF. The CDR3 DNA follows: TGTGCCAGCAGGTGGGGGGCTGGTAATGAAAAACTGTTTTTT.

CDR3 nucleotide sequence: TGTGCCAGCTCACCACCGGCGGGGGCGGGGGAGACCCAGTACTTC. Translated, it gives CASSPPAGAGETQYF. V usage is TRBV18 and J usage is TRBJ2-5; a weak D match, TRBD2 (7 bases). The V end lost 0 bases, the J end lost 5 bases, and 13 bases lay between the germline ends. Per the germline V gene, CDR1 is KGHSH and CDR2 is LQKENI. The CDR3 runs 15 residues.

This clone showed up many times. Other DNA variants within this sample encode the same CDR3. The chain combines TRBV9 with TRBJ1-6; D is perhaps TRBD1 (5 bases). Germline V gives CDR1 SGDLS, CDR2 YYNGEE. The CDR3 has 15 amino acids. V shed 3 bases and J shed 10 bases, with 17 bases lying between them. DNA for the CDR3: TGTGCCAGCAGCGGAACTCAGGGTATAAGGTCACCCCTCCACTTT. It yields the protein CASSGTQGIRSPLHF.

Turning to this clone: This may stem from a read error, because a much larger clone lies one nucleotide away. V gene TRBV20-1 combines with J gene TRBJ2-1; no definite D call. The CDR3 runs 10 residues. Per the germline V gene, CDR1 is DFQATT and CDR2 is SNEGSKA (reference sequence). The V gene lost 4 bases and the J gene lost 7 bases, with 5 bases spanning the gap. CDR3 sequence: CSAIWNEQFF. CDR3 nucleotides: TGCAGTGCTATCTGGAATGAGCAGTTCTTC.

This clone was detected many times. The V call is TRBV12-3 or TRBV12-4, the J call TRBJ1-6; D gene unclear. V was cut by 3 bases and J by 6 bases, with 9 bases left in between. This CDR3 is 14 amino acids long. This CDR3 reads CASSFGESNSPLHF. The DNA for the CDR3 is TGTGCCAGCAGTTTCGGGGAGAGTAATTCACCCCTCCACTTT.

The sample holds many counts of this clone. The chain couples TRBV27 to TRBJ2-2, with D tentatively TRBD1 (6 bases). V was shortened by 10 bases and J by 3 bases, with 12 bases between the two germline ends. CDR3 length equals 13 residues. The germline V gene has CDR1 MNHEY and CDR2 SMNVEV (reference sequence). The CDR3 loop is CATPGADTGELFF. The CDR3 coding sequence is TGTGCCACCCCAGGGGCTGACACCGGGGAGCTGTTTTTT.

This clone came up many times. V usage is TRBV5-5 and J usage is TRBJ2-4; TRBD1 is a possible D gene (5 bases). CDR1 is SGHKS, CDR2 YYEKEE, per germline (reference sequence). V shed 3 bases and J shed 10 bases, with 11 bases lying between them. The CDR3 spans 12 residues. In DNA form, the CDR3 reads TGTGCCAGCAGCTCTACAGGAGCTATTCAGTACTTC. Protein: CASSSTGAIQYF.